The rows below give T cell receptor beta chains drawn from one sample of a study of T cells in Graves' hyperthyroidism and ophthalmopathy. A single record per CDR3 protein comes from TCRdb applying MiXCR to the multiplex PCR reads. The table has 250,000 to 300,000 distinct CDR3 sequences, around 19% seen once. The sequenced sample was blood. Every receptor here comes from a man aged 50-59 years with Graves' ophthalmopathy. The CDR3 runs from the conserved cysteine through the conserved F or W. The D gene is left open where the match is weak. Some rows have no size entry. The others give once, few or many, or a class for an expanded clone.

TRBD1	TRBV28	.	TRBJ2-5	TGTGCCAGCAGTCTTGGGTCCGGGACAGGGGAAGAGACCCAGTACTTC	CASSLGSGTGEETQYF
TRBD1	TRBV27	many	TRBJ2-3	TGTGCCAGCAGCGTGGACAGGGGAGGGGATACGCAGTATTTT	CASSVDRGGDTQYF
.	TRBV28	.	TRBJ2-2	TGTGCCAGCAGTCCGACGCTCGGGGAGCTGTTTTTT	CASSPTLGELFF
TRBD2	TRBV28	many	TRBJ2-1	TGTGCCAGCAGTCGACTAGCGGGAGGGTACAATGAGCAGTTCTTC	CASSRLAGGYNEQFF
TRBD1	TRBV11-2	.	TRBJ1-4	TGTGCCAGCAGCCTTTACGGGACAGGGGGGCACGAAAAACTGTTTTTT	CASSLYGTGGHEKLFF
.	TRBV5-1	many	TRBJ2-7	TGCGCCAGCAGCCACGCGGAGGGGCTCGAGCAGTACTTC	CASSHAEGLEQYF
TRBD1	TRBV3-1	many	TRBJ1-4	TGTGCCAGCAGCCAAGAGGACAGGGGCGATGAAAAACTGTTTTTT	CASSQEDRGDEKLFF
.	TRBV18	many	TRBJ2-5	TGTGCCAGCCGCCAGACAGAAGTAGAGACCCAGTACTTC	CASRQTEVETQYF
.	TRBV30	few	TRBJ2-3	TGTGCCTGGAGCCCAGGGCCCCGCACAGATACGCAGTATTTT	CAWSPGPRTDTQYF
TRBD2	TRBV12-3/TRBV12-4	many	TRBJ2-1	TGTGCCAGCAGCCGAATGACTAGCGGAACCTACAATGAGCAGTTCTTC	CASSRMTSGTYNEQFF
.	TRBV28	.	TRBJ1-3	TGTGCCAGCAGTTTAGGTTCAAACACCATATATTTT	CASSLGSNTIYF
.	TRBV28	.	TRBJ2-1	TGTGCCAGCAGTCGAAGCGTGACCTACAATGAGCAGTTCTTC	CASSRSVTYNEQFF
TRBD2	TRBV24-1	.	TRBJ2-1	TGTGCCACCAGTGATTTTAGCGGGAGGGGAGCCAATGAGCAGTTCTTC	CATSDFSGRGANEQFF
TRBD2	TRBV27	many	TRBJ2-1	TGTGCCAGCAGTGACAGCGGGAGACCTTACAATGAGCAGTTCTTC	CASSDSGRPYNEQFF
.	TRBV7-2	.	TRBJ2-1	TGTGCCAGCAGCTTAGTTGGGAGGGCCACAGGGAATGAGCAGTTCTTC	CASSLVGRATGNEQFF
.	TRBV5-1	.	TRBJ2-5	TGCGCCAGCAGCTTAGAGGCCTCATACCAAGAGACCCAGTACTTC	CASSLEASYQETQYF
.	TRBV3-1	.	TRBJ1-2	TGTGCCAGCAGCCAAGCTGGCTGGGGCTACACCTTC	CASSQAGWGYTF